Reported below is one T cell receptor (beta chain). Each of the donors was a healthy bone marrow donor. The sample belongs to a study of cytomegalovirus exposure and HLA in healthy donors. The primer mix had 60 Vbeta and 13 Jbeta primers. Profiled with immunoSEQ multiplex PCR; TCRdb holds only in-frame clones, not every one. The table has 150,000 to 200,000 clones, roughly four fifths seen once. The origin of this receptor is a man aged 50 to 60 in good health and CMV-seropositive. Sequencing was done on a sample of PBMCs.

CDR3 bases: TGTGCCAGCAGCCCAAACAGACAATACTCTGGAAACACCATATATTTT. Translated: CASSPNRQYSGNTIYF. The gene calls are TRBV7-8 and TRBJ1-3, with D unresolved. Germline V gene data show CDR1 as SGHVS and CDR2 as FQNEAQ. V lost 5 bases, J lost 0 bases, and 14 bases lay in between. This CDR3 spans 16 amino acids.